The next 17 T cell receptor beta chains were all read from a single sample in a study of T cell responses to AZD1222 COVID-19 vaccine. This table comes from immunoSEQ multiplex PCR, and its TCRdb copy is limited to in-frame clones, with some not included. The sample has 150,000 to 200,000 clones, about 90% seen once; the top ten hold around 10%. The specimen was peripheral blood, collected 28 days after the second AZD1222 dose. These receptors all come from an adult who received the AZD1222 COVID-19 vaccine.

V and J are TRBV28 and TRBJ1-2; D gene uncertain. Per the germline V gene, CDR1 is MDHEN and CDR2 is SYDVKM. CDR3 size: 11 residues. Trimming cost V 4 bases and J 7 bases, with 7 bases left between them. In DNA, the CDR3 is TGTGCCAGCAGTTCTCATCGTGGCTACACCTTC. Protein sequence: CASSSHRGYTF.

This sequence joins TRBV5-1 and TRBJ2-1, with 8 bases identical to TRBD1. Trimming removed 3 bases from V and 2 bases from J; junction bases left unmatched: 4. The CDR3 loop spans 15 amino acids. Germline-derived CDR1 and CDR2 are SGHRS and YFSETQ. The CDR3 loop is CASSYRTGPYNEQFF. The CDR3 coding sequence is TGCGCCAGCAGCTATCGGACAGGGCCCTACAATGAGCAGTTCTTC. The entire variable domain, with the rest obtained from reference TRBV5-1 and TRBJ2-1, is as follows: KAGVTQTPRYLIKTRGQQVTLSCSPISGHRSVSWYQQTPGQGLQFLFEYFSETQRNKGNFPGRFSGRQFSNSRSEMNVSTLELGDSALYLCASSYRTGPYNEQFFGPGTRLTVL.

This chain connects TRBV19 to TRBJ1-5; tentatively, D is TRBD1 (6 bases). Germline assignment: CDR1 LNHDA and CDR2 SQIVND (reference sequence). V lost 1 base and J 7 bases, leaving 14 bases between the germline ends. The CDR3 loop spans 15 amino acids. The CDR3 is CASSIGGGRRQPQHF. DNA of the CDR3: TGTGCCAGTAGTATAGGTGGGGGGCGCAGACAGCCCCAGCATTTT.

The genes are TRBV5-3 and TRBJ1-2; tentative D call: TRBD1 (5 bases). TRBV5-3 is annotated as an ORF whose role is uncertain. V lost 4 bases and J lost 3, with 16 bases in between. CDR3 length: 15 amino acids. CDR3 nucleotide sequence: TGTGCCAGAAGCGCCCACGGGTTAGGGGACTATGGCTACACCTTC. This codes for CARSAHGLGDYGYTF.

V is TRBV5-1 and J is TRBJ2-7, with 7 bases aligning to TRBD1. Germline lookup yields CDR1 SGHRS and CDR2 YFSETQ. The J segment lost 5 bases and the V segment lost 4 bases, leaving 6 bases of the junction unmatched. CDR3 length: 13 residues. The CDR3 nucleotides are TGCGCCAGCAGCGTACAGGGGAACCACGAGCAGTACTTC. Its translation: CASSVQGNHEQYF.

This rearrangement joins TRBV7-3 to TRBJ1-6, with 8 bases identical to TRBD1. Per the germline V gene, CDR1 is SGHTA and CDR2 is FQGTGA. Losses at the gene ends were 5 bases for V and 7 bases for J; bases not matched to a gene: 7. There are 15 residues in the CDR3. CDR3 protein: CASSLGQGANSPLHF. CDR3 sequence (DNA): TGTGCCAGCAGCCTTGGGCAGGGGGCGAATTCACCCCTCCACTTT.

The J gene is TRBJ2-1, the V gene TRBV27; tentatively, D is TRBD1 or TRBD2 (5 bases each). Trimming cost V 6 bases and J 3 bases, with 24 bases left between them. The CDR3 has 18 residues. The germline gives CDR1 MNHEY, CDR2 SMNVEV (reference sequence). The CDR3 region is CASSLRPLALRGYNEQFF. Here the CDR3 DNA reads TGTGCCAGCAGCTTAAGGCCCCTAGCCCTAAGGGGCTACAATGAGCAGTTCTTC.

The chain has TRBV3-1 (or the pseudogene TRBV3-2) and TRBJ2-7, with TRBD1 matching over 8 bases. V trimming: 4 bases; J trimming: 6 bases; junction bases outside the gene matches: 11. Germline CDR1 reads LGHDT; CDR2 reads YNNKEL (reference sequence). The CDR3 loop spans 15 amino acids. CDR3 sequence: CASSPSLDRETEQYF. CDR3 DNA sequence: TGTGCCAGCAGCCCCAGCCTGGACAGGGAGACCGAGCAGTACTTC.

The chain employs TRBV3-1 (or the pseudogene TRBV3-2) and TRBJ1-3; D uncertain. Germline CDR1 and CDR2: LGHDT and YNNKEL (reference sequence). V was cut by 2 bases and J by 0 bases, with 11 bases left in between. This CDR3 region has 16 residues. CDR3 coding DNA: TGTGCCAGCAGCCAAAAGTCCCTAGGCTCTGGAAACACCATATATTTT. It is translated as CASSQKSLGSGNTIYF.

The table lists this clone with a count of one. This chain links TRBV28 with TRBJ1-2; the D is unclear. V was trimmed by 7 bases and J by 7 bases, leaving 19 bases between them. The germline V gene encodes CDR1 MDHEN and CDR2 SYDVKM. The CDR3 consists of 14 residues. CDR3 residues: CASTSSPVGPGYTF. The CDR3 DNA sequence: TGTGCCAGCACCTCATCCCCCGTAGGGCCTGGCTACACCTTC.

Only a few counts were recorded for this clone. The chain combines TRBV7-9 with TRBJ2-2; TRBD2 aligns across 12 bases. Looked up from germline, CDR1 is SEHNR and CDR2 is FQNEAQ (reference sequence). This CDR3 region has 18 residues. V lost 2 bases to trimming and J lost 2 bases; unmatched junction nucleotides: 6. In nucleotides, the CDR3 is TGTGCCAGCAGCTTACCGGGACTAGCGGGTCCTAACACCGGGGAGCTGTTTTTT. Protein product: CASSLPGLAGPNTGELFF.

The CDR3 sequence: CASSSSATSYNEQFF. CDR3 sequence (DNA): TGTGCCAGCAGCTCTTCTGCCACCTCCTACAATGAGCAGTTCTTC. The chain couples TRBV7-3 to TRBJ2-1; D unclear. CDR3 length: 15 amino acids. The germline V gene has CDR1 SGHTA and CDR2 FQGTGA. Trimming stripped 4 bases from V and 0 bases from J, with 10 bases between.

V gene TRBV7-2 combines with J gene TRBJ1-1; D gene uncertain. Trimming took off 5 bases at V and 8 bases at J, with 15 bases between the two ends. CDR1 SGHTA and CDR2 FQGNSA come from the germline V gene. CDR3 size: 13 residues. This CDR3 is CASSPRGAEEAFF. The CDR3 bases are TGTGCCAGCAGCCCACGAGGAGCGGAGGAAGCTTTCTTT.

The chain combines TRBV6-1 with TRBJ1-6; 8 bases fit TRBD1. CDR3 length: 15 residues. Germline-derived CDR1 and CDR2 are MNHNS and SASEGT. V lost 2 bases and J lost 6; bases outside the gene matches: 3. This CDR3 is CASSERGQGNSPLHF. DNA for the CDR3: TGTGCCAGCAGTGAAAGAGGACAGGGTAATTCACCCCTCCACTTT.

The CDR3 region has the DNA TGCGCCAGCAGCTTGGACGGGCCAGGGTACAATGAGCAGTTCTTC. Translation gives CASSLDGPGYNEQFF. The genes are TRBV5-1 and TRBJ2-1, with D perhaps matching TRBD1 (5 bases). Between the trimmed V and J ends, which lost 0 bases and 4 bases, there was a span of 11 bases. In germline, CDR1 is SGHRS, CDR2 YFSETQ. CDR3 length: 15 amino acids.

A few counts support this clone. The J gene is TRBJ2-7, the V gene TRBV7-9; tentative D call: TRBD1 (5 bases). The ends were cut back, 5 bases at V and 0 bases at J, with 14 bases in the middle. The germline V gene has CDR1 SEHNR and CDR2 FQNEAQ (reference sequence). This CDR3 is 15 amino acids long. For the CDR3, the DNA is TGTGCCAGCAGCCTCGCAGGGCGGAGCTCCTACGAGCAGTACTTC. Translating it yields CASSLAGRSSYEQYF.

This clone was counted once. This sequence joins TRBV12-3 or TRBV12-4 and TRBJ1-1; tentatively, D is TRBD1 (5 bases). Trimming cost V 1 base and J 6 bases, with 9 bases left between them. The CDR3 is made up of 13 amino acids. The CDR3 protein is CASSLGGRAEAFF. CDR3 sequence (DNA): TGTGCCAGCAGTTTAGGGGGGAGGGCTGAAGCTTTCTTT.